Included here is one TCR beta chain sequence, with context. This clonotype was seen repeatedly, ten times or more. Its antigen target is currently unknown. The record has no base qualities; no much larger clone is one base away. The data stem from a study of early T cells in non-severe SARS-CoV-2 infection (dated by TCRdb to the early 2020s). Context from the whole study: Because TCR sequencing was done on bulk RNA from unsorted whole blood, the alpha and beta chains could not be paired. Study-wide conclusions, independent of this receptor: VDJdb matching was skewed toward anti-spike CD8 responses and likely underestimated virus-specific expansions, missing private and CD4 specificities.

For CDR1 and CDR2, the germline V gene lists SGHTA and FQGNSA. The CDR3 contains 14 residues, cysteine and phenylalanine counted. Of all the DNA, just the CDR3 is kept, 42 bases in frame from base 1. At the junction V is shortened by 1 base and J by 2 bases, with 8 bases in between. A case-control design nested within a healthcare worker cohort in London, UK, was used, with weekly nasopharyngeal swab PCR tests and blood sampling performed. Healthcare workers were recruited between 23 and 31 March 2020, during the week of the UK lockdown, and were followed weekly for up to about 15 weeks. Receptors were amplified or captured by 5' RACE. The sequencer was a NextSeq 500. In the TCR library protocol, unique molecular identifiers were attached to individual cDNA molecules to correct for PCR bias and sequencing error. Both TCR alpha and beta chains were sequenced, and tight co-correlation was observed between alpha and beta sequence abundances in each sample. The original methods were these. Decombinator V4 was used to annotate TCR sequences for V gene, J gene and CDR3. Expanded TCRs were defined as changing significantly between any two time points under a Poisson model with p below 0.0001. TCR abundances were normalised to the total number of TCRs sequenced per sample and were expressed as counts per million. TRAV1-2 paired with TRAJ12, TRAJ20 or TRAJ33 defined MAIT TCRs, while TRAV10 paired with TRAJ18 defined iNKT TCRs. A search of VDJdb, accessed on 1 November 2021, was run for TCRs annotated to CMV, EBV and SARS-CoV-2, with TCRs annotated for multiple antigens excluded. The raw public reads went through TCRdb reprocessing: fastp at Q25, MiXCR clone calling, in-frame beta chains kept. Every entry covers one CDR3 protein and lists the most common genes and DNA from its rows. TCRdb assigned the V and J calls; the authors' analysis was not used. This sample lists about 61,000 distinct CDR3 sequences; 10% to 11% were detected once. The top ten clonotypes cover about 1.5% of the sample.

This clonotype was sampled from an adult who was a healthcare worker with PCR-confirmed SARS-CoV-2 infection or an uninfected control (not recorded which). In this chain, TRBV7-2 is recombined with TRBJ1-1; no confident D gene assignment can be made. The specimen was whole blood. The DNA sequence is as follows: TGTGCCAGCAGCTTAGGAAACAGAAACACTGAAGCTTTCTTT. It encodes CASSLGNRNTEAFF.